Sequencing of this TCR beta chain was carried out in a study of blood T cell repertoires in COVID-19. Profiling relied on immunoSEQ multiplex PCR, and the TCRdb table lists in-frame clones only, not all of them. Here the sample spans fewer than 200,000 clones, 85% being singletons. CDR3 length equals 15 residues. Germline assignment: CDR1 SGHDT and CDR2 YYEEEE. V lost 2 bases and J 6 bases, leaving 17 bases between the germline ends. This receptor was taken from a woman aged 80 or over with COVID-19, enrolled during active disease. Sequenced input: peripheral blood. The chain joins TRBV5-6 to TRBJ1-1; TRBD1 is a possible D gene (6 bases). CDR3 sequence reads: CASSFGGQQFPEAFF. The CDR3 DNA follows: TGTGCCAGCAGCTTCGGAGGACAGCAGTTTCCTGAAGCTTTCTTT. The entire variable domain, with the rest obtained from reference TRBV5-6 and TRBJ1-1, is as follows: DAGVTQSPTHLIKTRGQQVTLRCSPKSGHDTVSWYQQALGQGPQFIFQYYEEEERQRGNFPDRFSGHQFPNYSSELNVNALLLGDSALYLCASSFGGQQFPEAFFGQGTRLTVV.